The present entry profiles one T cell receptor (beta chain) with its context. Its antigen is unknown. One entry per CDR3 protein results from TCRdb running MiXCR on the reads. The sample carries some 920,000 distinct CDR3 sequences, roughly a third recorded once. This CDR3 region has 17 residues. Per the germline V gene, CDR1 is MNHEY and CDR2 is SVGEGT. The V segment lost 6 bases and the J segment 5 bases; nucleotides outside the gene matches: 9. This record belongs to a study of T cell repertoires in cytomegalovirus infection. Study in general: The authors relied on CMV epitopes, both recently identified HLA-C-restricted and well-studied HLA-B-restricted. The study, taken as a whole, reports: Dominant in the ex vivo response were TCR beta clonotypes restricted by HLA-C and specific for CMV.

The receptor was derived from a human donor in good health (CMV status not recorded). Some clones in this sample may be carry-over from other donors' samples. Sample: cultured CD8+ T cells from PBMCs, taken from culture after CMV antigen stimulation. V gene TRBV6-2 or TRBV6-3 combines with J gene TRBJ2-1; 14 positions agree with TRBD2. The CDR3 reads CASSGLAGGPKNNEQFF. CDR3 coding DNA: TGTGCCAGCAGCGGACTAGCGGGGGGCCCAAAAAACAATGAGCAGTTCTTC.